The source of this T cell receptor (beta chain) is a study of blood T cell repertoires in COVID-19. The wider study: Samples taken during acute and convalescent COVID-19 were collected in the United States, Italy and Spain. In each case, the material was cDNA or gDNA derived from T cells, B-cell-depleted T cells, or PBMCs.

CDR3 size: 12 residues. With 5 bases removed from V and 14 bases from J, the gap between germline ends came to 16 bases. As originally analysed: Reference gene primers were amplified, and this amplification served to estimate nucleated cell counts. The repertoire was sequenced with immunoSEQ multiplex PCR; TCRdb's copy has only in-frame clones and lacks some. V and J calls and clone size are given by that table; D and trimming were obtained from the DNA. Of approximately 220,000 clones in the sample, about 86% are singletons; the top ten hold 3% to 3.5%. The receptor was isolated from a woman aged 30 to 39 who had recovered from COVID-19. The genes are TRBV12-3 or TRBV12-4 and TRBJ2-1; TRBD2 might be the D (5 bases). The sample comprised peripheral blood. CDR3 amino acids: CASSREPSSEFF. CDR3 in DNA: TGTGCCAGCAGTCGTGAGCCTAGCTCGGAGTTCTTC.